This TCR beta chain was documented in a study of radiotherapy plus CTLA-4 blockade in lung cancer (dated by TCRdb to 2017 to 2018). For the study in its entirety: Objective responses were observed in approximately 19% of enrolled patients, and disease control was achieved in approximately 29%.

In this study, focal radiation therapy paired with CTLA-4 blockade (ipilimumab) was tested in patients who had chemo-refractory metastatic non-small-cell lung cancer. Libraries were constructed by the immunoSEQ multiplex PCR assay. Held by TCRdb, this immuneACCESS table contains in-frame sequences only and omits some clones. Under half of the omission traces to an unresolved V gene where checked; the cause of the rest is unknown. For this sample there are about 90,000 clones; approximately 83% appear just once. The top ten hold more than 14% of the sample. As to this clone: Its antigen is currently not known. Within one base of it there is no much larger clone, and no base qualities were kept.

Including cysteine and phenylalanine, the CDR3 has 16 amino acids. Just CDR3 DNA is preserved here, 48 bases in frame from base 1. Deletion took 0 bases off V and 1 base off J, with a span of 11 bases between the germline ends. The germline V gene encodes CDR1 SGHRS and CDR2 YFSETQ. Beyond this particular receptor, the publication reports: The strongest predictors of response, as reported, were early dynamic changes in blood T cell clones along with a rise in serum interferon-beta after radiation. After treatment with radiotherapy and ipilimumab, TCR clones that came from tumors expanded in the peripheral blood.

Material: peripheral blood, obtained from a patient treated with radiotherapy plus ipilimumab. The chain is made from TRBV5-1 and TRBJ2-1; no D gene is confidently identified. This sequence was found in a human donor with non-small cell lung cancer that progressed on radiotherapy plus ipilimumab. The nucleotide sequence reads TGCGCCAGCAGCTTGGCCATCGGGTCTTCCTACAATGAGCAGTTCTTC. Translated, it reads CASSLAIGSSYNEQFF.